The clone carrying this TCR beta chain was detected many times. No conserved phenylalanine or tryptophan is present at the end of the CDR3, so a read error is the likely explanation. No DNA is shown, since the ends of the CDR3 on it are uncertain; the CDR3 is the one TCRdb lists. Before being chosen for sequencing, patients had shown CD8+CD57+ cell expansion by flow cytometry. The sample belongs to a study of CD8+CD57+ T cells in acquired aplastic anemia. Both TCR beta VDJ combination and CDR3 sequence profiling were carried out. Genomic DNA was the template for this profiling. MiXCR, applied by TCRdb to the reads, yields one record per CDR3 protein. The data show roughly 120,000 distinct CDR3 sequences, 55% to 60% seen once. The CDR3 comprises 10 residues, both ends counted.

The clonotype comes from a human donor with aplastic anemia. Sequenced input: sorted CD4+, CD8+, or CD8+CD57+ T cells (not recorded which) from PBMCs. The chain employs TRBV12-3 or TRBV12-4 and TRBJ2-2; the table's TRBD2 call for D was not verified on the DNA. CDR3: CASSFGTSGG.